The TCR beta chain under discussion was sequenced for a study of shared clonotypes between healthy human individuals. Genomic DNA per cell subset filled all wells of several immunoSEQ plates. The data were produced by immunoSEQ multiplex PCR, yet TCRdb's version contains in-frame clones alone and is incomplete. The table shows around 1.1 million clones, with approximately 77% occurring only once. The CDR3 consists of 14 residues. Germline V CDR1 and CDR2: SGHAT, FQNNGV. V lost 5 bases, J lost 9 bases, and 17 bases lay in between. Those who donated were healthy HIV-negative adults, with no recent acute infections or vaccinations reported.

The origin of this receptor is a man aged 18-30 years in good health. Some clones in this sample may be carry-over from other donors' samples. The rearrangement links TRBV11-2 to TRBJ2-1; D is ambiguous. Sequenced sample: memory CD4+ T cells from PBMCs. Subset defined: CD45RA-negative fraction. The DNA for the CDR3 is TGTGCCAGCAGCCAGAACCGACCCGGCGGTGAGCAGTTCTTC. Translating gives CASSQNRPGGEQFF.